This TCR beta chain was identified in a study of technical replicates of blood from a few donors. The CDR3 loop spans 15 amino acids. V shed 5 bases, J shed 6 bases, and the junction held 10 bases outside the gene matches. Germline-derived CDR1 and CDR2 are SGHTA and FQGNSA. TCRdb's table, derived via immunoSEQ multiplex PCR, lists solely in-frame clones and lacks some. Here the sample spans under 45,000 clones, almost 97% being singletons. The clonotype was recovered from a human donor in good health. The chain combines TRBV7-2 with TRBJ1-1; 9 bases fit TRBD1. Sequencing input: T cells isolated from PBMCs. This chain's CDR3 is CASSGTGMAAAEAFF. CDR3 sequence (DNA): TGTGCCAGCAGCGGGACAGGGATGGCGGCGGCTGAAGCTTTCTTT.